This TCR beta chain emerged from a study of neurological immune-mediated disorders (dated by TCRdb to the late 2010s). Regarding the complete study: Peripheral blood TCR-beta repertoires from HTLV-I-associated myelopathy (HAM/TSP) patients, multiple sclerosis patients and healthy controls were compared by UMI-based sequencing. The approximately 100 TCR-beta libraries included longitudinal samples, technical triplicates and paired sorted CD4+ and CD8+ T-cell subsets alongside PBMC samples. The cohort included 60 to 75 subjects: some 14 with HAM/TSP, around 34 with multiple sclerosis, and approximately 20 healthy controls.

cDNA was synthesized by template-switch 5'RACE using a primer carrying a 10-nucleotide random unique molecular identifier by which each TCR transcript was tagged. Every sequencing run covered 15-18 subjects and yielded more than 170 million TCR-beta sequences. The RNeasy kit was used for extraction of total RNA. The KAPA Real-time Library Amplification kit was used to amplify TCR-beta VDJ regions with primers targeting the TCR constant region and the 5'RACE anchor. A first PCR added sample indexes and Illumina adaptors, and a second PCR then raised library yield. The roughly 650 bp TCR product was size-selected on a 2% E-gel SizeSelection system after Ampure bead purification. Before pooling, library quality was checked on a Bioanalyzer, concentration was measured with Qubit, and libraries were quantified with the Kapa Library Quantification kit. Paired-end 2 x 150 bp sequencing of the libraries was performed on an Illumina HiSeq 2500. To increase sequence diversity, roughly 24-32% phiX was spiked into each library pool. In the source study's methods: Quality-filtered reads were processed with the UMI-based MiGEC pipeline, and over 85% of raw TCR sequences were removed by the MiGEC pipeline during error correction. IMGT germline references were used for aligning VDJ genes, and each clonotype was defined as a unique CDR3 amino acid sequence together with its V-J genes. VDJtools evaluated clonal expansion, Shannon diversity and CDR3 relatedness (CalcPairwiseDistances, ClusterSamples); CLCbio workbench built phylogenetic trees. Clones with at least 8 unique UMIs were defined as expanded, with this threshold being based on coefficient-of-variation modelling across technical triplicates. TCRdb reworked the public reads: Q25 trimming with fastp, MiXCR clone assembly, productive beta chains retained. Merged by CDR3 protein, the rows form single entries marked with the most common genes and DNA. The V and J calls, along with clone size, are taken from TCRdb and not from the paper's own processing. The sample table holds 30,000 to 45,000 distinct CDR3 sequences, of which around a tenth were seen once. Clones ranked in the top ten supply roughly 3.9% of the sample.

For the sorted-subset TCR libraries, the starting material was 850,000 to 1,000,000 sorted CD4+ or CD8+ T cells. Peripheral blood was subjected to Ficoll-Hypaque density gradient centrifugation to isolate PBMCs, which were then cryopreserved in liquid nitrogen. Paired sorted CD4+ and CD8+ subsets came from healthy controls, HAM/TSP patients and MS patients. Deletion took 5 bases off V and 8 bases off J, with a span of 11 bases between the germline ends. The CDR3 numbers 11 residues from cysteine through phenylalanine. Only the CDR3 DNA stays, 33 bases, in frame from base 1. CDR1 DFQATT and CDR2 SNEGSKA were looked up in the germline V gene (reference sequence). Comments on this clonotype: The antigen it recognizes is unknown. No much larger clone exists at a distance of one base, and base qualities are not known.

The paper as a whole reports these results and caveats: The highest TCR clonal expansion was observed in HAM/TSP patients, whereas the lowest was observed in MS patients, even when compared with healthy controls. Expanded clones from different subjects shared no identical CDR3 amino acid sequences, which suggests that TCR-beta repertoires were private in all groups.

The chain is made from TRBV20-1 and TRBJ2-3; the D region possibly corresponds to TRBD1 (6 bases align). The receptor was isolated from a woman younger than 45 with HTLV-1-associated myelopathy (HAM/TSP). The sequencing sample was made of CD4+ T cells from blood. CDR3 loop: CSARQDSTQYF. In nucleotide form, the sequence is TGCAGTGCTCGACAGGACAGTACGCAGTATTTT.